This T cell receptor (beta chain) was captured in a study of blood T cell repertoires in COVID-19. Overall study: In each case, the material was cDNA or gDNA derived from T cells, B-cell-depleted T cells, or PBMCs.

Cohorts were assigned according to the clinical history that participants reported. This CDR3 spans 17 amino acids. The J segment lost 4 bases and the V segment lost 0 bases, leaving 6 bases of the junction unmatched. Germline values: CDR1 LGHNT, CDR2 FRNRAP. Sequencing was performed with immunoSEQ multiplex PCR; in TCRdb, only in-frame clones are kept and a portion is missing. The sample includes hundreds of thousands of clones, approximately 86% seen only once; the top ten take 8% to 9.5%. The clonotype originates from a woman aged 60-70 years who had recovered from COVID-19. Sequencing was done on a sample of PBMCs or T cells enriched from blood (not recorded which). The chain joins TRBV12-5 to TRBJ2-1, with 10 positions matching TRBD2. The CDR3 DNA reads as TGTGCTAGTGGTTTGGTACGGACTAGCGGACTATACAATGAGCAGTTCTTC. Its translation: CASGLVRTSGLYNEQFF.